Listed below are T cell receptor beta chains from one sample, sequenced in a study of blood T cell repertoires in COVID-19. Sequencing was performed with immunoSEQ multiplex PCR; in TCRdb, only in-frame clones are kept and a portion is missing. The sample carries about 70,000 clones, roughly nine tenths recorded once. Source material: peripheral blood. All receptors derive from a man aged 50-60 years with active COVID-19. CDR3s include the opening cysteine and the closing phenylalanine or tryptophan. The D gene is left open where the match is weak.

cdr3_nt	cdr3_aa	j_call	d_call	v_call	cdr3_length
TGTGCCAGCAGCCCTGACAAAAACTATGGCTACACCTTC	CASSPDKNYGYTF	TRBJ1-2	-	TRBV7-2	13
TGTGCCAGCATGATAGGGGGCGGGTATCGCTATGGCTACACCTTC	CASMIGGGYRYGYTF	TRBJ1-2	TRBD1	TRBV6-5	15
TGCGCCAGCAGCTTGCAGGGGAGTCAGCCCCAGCATTTT	CASSLQGSQPQHF	TRBJ1-5	-	TRBV5-1	13
TGTGCCAGCAGTGAAACCCTCAGGACAGCAGGGGGTTATGGCTACACCTTC	CASSETLRTAGGYGYTF	TRBJ1-2	TRBD1	TRBV6-1	17
TGTGCCAGCAGTTACCTAGCGGGGTCCACAGATACGCAGTATTTT	CASSYLAGSTDTQYF	TRBJ2-3	TRBD2	TRBV6-2/TRBV6-3	15
TGTGCCAGTACCCCCGGGACAGTTAACACCGGGGAGCTGTTTTTT	CASTPGTVNTGELFF	TRBJ2-2	TRBD1	TRBV19	15
TGTGCCAGCAGCGTCGGGACAGGGGTTGAAAAACTGTTTTTT	CASSVGTGVEKLFF	TRBJ1-4	TRBD1	TRBV5-4	14
TGCGCCAGCAGCGAAAGGCTGGGGGCGCTGGGGGAGCAGTACTTC	CASSERLGALGEQYF	TRBJ2-7	-	TRBV5-1	15
TGCGCCAGCAGCCAAGAACTCCACAGGCCGGTGAACACCGGGGAGCTGTTTTTT	CASSQELHRPVNTGELFF	TRBJ2-2	-	TRBV4-3	18
TGCGCCAGCAGCCAAGTAATTACAGGGGGCATGGACATTCAGTACTTC	CASSQVITGGMDIQYF	TRBJ2-4	TRBD1	TRBV4-1	16
TGTGCCAGCAGTAGGGGCCCCAATCAGCCCCAGCATTTT	CASSRGPNQPQHF	TRBJ1-5	-	TRBV2	13
TGCGCCAGCAGCCAAGATAAATGGGCGAATCGCTATGGCTACACCTTC	CASSQDKWANRYGYTF	TRBJ1-2	-	TRBV4-3	16
TGTGCCAGCTCACAAACCACAGGTCAAGAGACCCAGTACTTC	CASSQTTGQETQYF	TRBJ2-5	-	TRBV18	14
TGTGCCAGCAGCCGCACCCTTCAGGGGAATGAGCAGTTCTTC	CASSRTLQGNEQFF	TRBJ2-1	-	TRBV6-5	14
TGTGCCAGCAGTGCCCGCGGGGGCTTGGATTCACCCCTCCACTTT	CASSARGGLDSPLHF	TRBJ1-6	-	TRBV28	15
TGCGCCAGCAGCAAGAATGGGGAGATTAATGAAAAACTGTTTTTT	CASSKNGEINEKLFF	TRBJ1-4	-	TRBV5-1	15
TGCGCCAGCAGACCCCGCGGACAGGGTGACACCGGGGAGCTGTTTTTT	CASRPRGQGDTGELFF	TRBJ2-2	TRBD1	TRBV5-1	16
TGCGCCAGCAGTCAAATTTTCGGGGGGGTCTTAAGGGATACGCAGTATTTT	CASSQIFGGVLRDTQYF	TRBJ2-3	TRBD2	TRBV23-1	17
TGTGCCAGCAGTGAATCTGGGCCTGGGTACAATGAGCAGTTCTTC	CASSESGPGYNEQFF	TRBJ2-1	-	TRBV25-1	15
TGTGCCAGCTCCCCCGACAGGAAGTATGGCTACACCTTC	CASSPDRKYGYTF	TRBJ1-2	-	TRBV18	13
TGTGCCAGCAGTGTTGAATTCGGGACTTACAATGAGCAGTTCTTC	CASSVEFGTYNEQFF	TRBJ2-1	-	TRBV6-4	15
TGTGCCAGCAGCTTAGGGCGGACAGGGTCGGTCTGGACTGAAGCTTTCTTT	CASSLGRTGSVWTEAFF	TRBJ1-1	TRBD1	TRBV11-2	17
TGTGCCAGCAGCTTGTTCGGACAAACAACTAATGAAAAACTGTTTTTT	CASSLFGQTTNEKLFF	TRBJ1-4	-	TRBV5-6	16